These 8 T cell receptor beta chains were sequenced from one sample in a study of T cells in Graves' hyperthyroidism and ophthalmopathy. Amplified TCR beta CDR3 regions came from RNA transcripts. TCR CDR3 underwent first-round RT-PCR with the HTBI primer set. TCRdb reprocessed the multiplex PCR reads with MiXCR, giving one entry per CDR3 protein. The table lists fewer than 40,000 distinct CDR3 sequences, 40% to 65% of them singletons, with roughly 25% in the top ten. Sample: blood. The receptors come from a woman between 40 and 55 years old with Graves' ophthalmopathy.

In its sample, this clonotype was seen once. V and J are TRBV24-1 and TRBJ2-5; possible D gene TRBD1, 6 bases. The length of the CDR3 is 14 residues. CDR1 and CDR2 (germline): KGHDR, SFDVKD. V was clipped by 0 bases and J by 3 bases, with 7 bases between them. The CDR3 loop reads CATSDLYREETQYF. Written as DNA, the CDR3 is TGTGCCACCAGTGATTTGTACAGGGAAGAGACCCAGTACTTC.

This clonotype appeared many times. The chain links TRBV6-5 to TRBJ2-7; tentatively, D is TRBD2 (6 bases). V lost 5 bases to trimming and J lost 3 bases, with 23 bases between them. The germline CDR1 and CDR2 sequences are MNHEY and SVGAGI. CDR3 length: 17 amino acids. The CDR3 nucleotides read TGTGCCAGCAGTCCGCCCATCTCTGGGGGGAGCGGCTACGAGCAGTACTTC. It yields the protein CASSPPISGGSGYEQYF.

In its sample, this clonotype was seen many times. The V gene is TRBV19, the J gene TRBJ1-1; 7 positions agree with TRBD1. CDR1 and CDR2 from the germline V gene are LNHDA and SQIVND (reference sequence). The V gene end was trimmed by 9 bases and the J gene end by 4 bases; junction bases not matched to a gene: 8. The CDR3 covers 13 residues. CDR3 in amino acids: CASEITGVTEAFF. CDR3 coding DNA: TGTGCCAGCGAGATTACAGGGGTCACTGAAGCTTTCTTT.

The genes are TRBV7-2 and TRBJ1-5; 12 bases line up with TRBD1. From germline, CDR1 is SGHTA and CDR2 FQGNSA. There are 15 residues in the CDR3. The trim removed 4 bases at V and 5 bases at J, leaving 3 bases unmatched. CDR3 region: CASSSGQGADQPQHF. In DNA form, the CDR3 reads TGTGCCAGCAGCTCGGGACAGGGGGCGGATCAGCCCCAGCATTTT.

With regard to this clonotype: Relative to the germline gene, one junction end is altered; a read error may explain this. This rearrangement joins TRBV5-6 to TRBJ2-3, with 13 bases lining up with TRBD2. Germline CDR1 is SGHDT and CDR2 is YYEEEE. There are 15 residues in the CDR3. The CDR3 protein is CTSSPGTSGADTQYF. CDR3 coding DNA: TGTACCAGCAGCCCCGGGACTAGCGGGGCAGATACGCAGTATTTT. Variable domain in full (rest from reference TRBV5-6 and TRBJ2-3): DAGVTQSPTHLIKTRGQQVTLRCSPKSGHDTVSWYQQALGQGPQFIFQYYEEEERQRGNFPDRFSGHQFPNYSSELNVNALLLGDSALYLCTSSPGTSGADTQYFGPGTRLTVL.

In the case of this clonotype: A much larger clone lies a single base off, so this may be a read error. This likely comes from a read error, as the CDR3 has no conserved phenylalanine or tryptophan at its end. The V gene is TRBV6-2 or TRBV6-3, the J gene TRBJ1-1; no clear D. The length of the CDR3 is 14 residues. Per germline, CDR1 MNHEY and CDR2 SVGEGT. V was clipped by 6 bases and J by 0 bases, with 11 bases between them. Written as DNA, the CDR3 is TGTGCCAGCAGCTTCGACATGCTGAACACTGAAGCTTTCCTT. It specifies CASSFDMLNTEAFL.

This clonotype was recorded at least ten times. The chain employs TRBV6-1 and TRBJ1-5; possible D gene TRBD1, 5 bases. The V end was cut by 6 bases, the J end by 4 bases, with 16 bases between. Germline V gene lookup returns CDR1 MNHNS and CDR2 SASEGT. CDR3 length: 15 amino acids. CDR3 coding DNA: TGTGCCAGCAGGGCCCGCTGGGGGTCAAATCAGCCCCAGCATTTT. It encodes CASRARWGSNQPQHF.

This clonotype was found a few times. The V gene is TRBV3-1, the J gene TRBJ2-7; no clear D gene. This CDR3 has 14 amino acids. Germline loops: CDR1 LGHDT, CDR2 YNNKEL (reference sequence). The germline V and J ends were trimmed by 4 bases and 2 bases, with 12 bases remaining between them. CDR3 sequence: CASSPDRFAYEQYF. CDR3 DNA sequence: TGTGCCAGCAGCCCCGACCGATTCGCCTACGAGCAGTACTTC.